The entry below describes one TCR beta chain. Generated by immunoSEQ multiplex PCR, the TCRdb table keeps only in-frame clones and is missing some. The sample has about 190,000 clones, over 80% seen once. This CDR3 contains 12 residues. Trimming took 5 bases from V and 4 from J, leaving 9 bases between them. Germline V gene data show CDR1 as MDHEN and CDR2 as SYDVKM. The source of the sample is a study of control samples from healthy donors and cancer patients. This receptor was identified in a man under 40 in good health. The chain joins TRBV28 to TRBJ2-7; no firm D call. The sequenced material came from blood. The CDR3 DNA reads TGTGCCAGCAGTCAGCCTGGGTACGAGCAGTACTTC. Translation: CASSQPGYEQYF.